This TCR beta chain stems from a study of cytomegalovirus exposure and HLA in healthy donors. Study-wide results and caveats: Listed as cytomegalovirus-associated were 170 or so TCR beta chains.

Generated by immunoSEQ multiplex PCR, the TCRdb table keeps only in-frame clones and is missing some. Of 60,000 to 90,000 clones in the sample, about 93% were seen once. Comment on this clone: Its antigen remains unknown.

This CDR3 is 14 amino acids long. J lost 6 bases, V lost 1 base, and 2 bases had no gene match. The germline CDR1 and CDR2 sequences are SEHNR and FQNEAQ (reference sequence). V usage is TRBV7-9 and J usage is TRBJ1-5; TRBD1 agrees at 8 bases. The origin of this receptor is a woman between 18 and 30 years old in good health and CMV-seronegative. The sequenced material came from PBMCs. The CDR3 nucleotides are TGTGCCAGCAGCTTAGGGACAGGGTTTCAGCCCCAGCATTTT. Its protein product is CASSLGTGFQPQHF.